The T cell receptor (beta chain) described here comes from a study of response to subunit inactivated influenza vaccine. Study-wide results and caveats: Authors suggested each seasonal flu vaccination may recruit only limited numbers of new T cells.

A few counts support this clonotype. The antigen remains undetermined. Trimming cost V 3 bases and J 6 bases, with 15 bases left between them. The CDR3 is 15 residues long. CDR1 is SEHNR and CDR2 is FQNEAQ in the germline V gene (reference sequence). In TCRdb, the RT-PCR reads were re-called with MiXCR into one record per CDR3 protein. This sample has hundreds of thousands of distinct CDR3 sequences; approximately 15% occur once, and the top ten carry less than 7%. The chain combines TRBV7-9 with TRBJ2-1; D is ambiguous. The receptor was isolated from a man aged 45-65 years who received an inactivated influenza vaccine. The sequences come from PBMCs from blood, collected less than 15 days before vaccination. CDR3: CASSLGAASGNEQFF. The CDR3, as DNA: TGTGCCAGCAGCTTGGGTGCCGCCTCCGGCAATGAGCAGTTCTTC.